The subject of this entry is one T cell receptor beta chain. This sample was taken from a study of cytomegalovirus exposure and HLA in healthy donors. The CDR3 length is 15 residues. V was cut by 1 base and J by 0 bases, with 11 bases left in between. Germline assignment: CDR1 SGHDT and CDR2 YYEEEE. Measured with immunoSEQ multiplex PCR; TCRdb has only the in-frame clones, and not every one. The sample has 130,000 to 150,000 clones; 86% are singletons. The chain recombines TRBV5-6 with TRBJ2-7; no firm D call. Sequenced input: PBMCs. The sequence derives from a man younger than 35 in good health and CMV-seronegative. CDR3: CASSLSHYSSYEQYF. CDR3 DNA: TGTGCCAGCAGCTTGTCCCACTATAGCTCCTACGAGCAGTACTTC.